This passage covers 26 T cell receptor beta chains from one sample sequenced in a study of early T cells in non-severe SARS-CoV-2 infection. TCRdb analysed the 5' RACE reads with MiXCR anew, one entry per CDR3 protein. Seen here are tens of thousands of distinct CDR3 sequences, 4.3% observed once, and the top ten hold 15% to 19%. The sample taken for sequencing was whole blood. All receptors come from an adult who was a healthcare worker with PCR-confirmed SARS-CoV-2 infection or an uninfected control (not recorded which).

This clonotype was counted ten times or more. The CDR3 DNA reads TGTGCCAGCAGTTCGACAGGAGCTCCCTACGAGCAGTACTTC. Its translation: CASSSTGAPYEQYF. The chain combines TRBV6-2 or TRBV6-3 with TRBJ2-7; D is possibly TRBD1 (6 bases). With 4 bases removed from V and 2 bases from J, the gap between germline ends came to 12 bases. The CDR3 is made up of 14 amino acids. The germline V gene has CDR1 MNHEY and CDR2 SVGEGT.

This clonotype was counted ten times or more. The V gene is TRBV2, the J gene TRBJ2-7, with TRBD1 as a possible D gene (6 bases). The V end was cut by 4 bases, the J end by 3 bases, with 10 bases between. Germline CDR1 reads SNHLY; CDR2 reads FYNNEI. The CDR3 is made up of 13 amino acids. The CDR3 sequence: CASSVEGGYEQYF. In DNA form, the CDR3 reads TGTGCCAGCAGTGTTGAAGGGGGCTACGAGCAGTACTTC.

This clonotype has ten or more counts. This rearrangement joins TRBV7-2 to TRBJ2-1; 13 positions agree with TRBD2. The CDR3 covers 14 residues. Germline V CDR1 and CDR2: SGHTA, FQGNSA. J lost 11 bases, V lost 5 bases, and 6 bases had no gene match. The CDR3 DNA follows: TGTGCCAGCAGCGAGGGACTAGCGGGGTCCAAGCAGTTCTTC. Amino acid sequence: CASSEGLAGSKQFF.

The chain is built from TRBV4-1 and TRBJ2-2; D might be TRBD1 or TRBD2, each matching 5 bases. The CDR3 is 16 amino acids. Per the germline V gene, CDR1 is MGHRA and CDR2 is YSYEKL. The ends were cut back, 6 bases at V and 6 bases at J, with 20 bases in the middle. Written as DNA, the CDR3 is TGCGCCAGCAGTTCGTCCTCCGGGACCTTGCCCGGGGAGCTGTTTTTT. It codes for CASSSSSGTLPGELFF.

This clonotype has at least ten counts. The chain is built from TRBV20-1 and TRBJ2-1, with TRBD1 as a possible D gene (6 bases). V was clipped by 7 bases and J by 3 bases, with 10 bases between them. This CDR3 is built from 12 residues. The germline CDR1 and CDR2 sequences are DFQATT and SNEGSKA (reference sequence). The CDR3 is CSGTEDYNEQFF. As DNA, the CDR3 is TGCAGTGGGACAGAGGACTACAATGAGCAGTTCTTC.

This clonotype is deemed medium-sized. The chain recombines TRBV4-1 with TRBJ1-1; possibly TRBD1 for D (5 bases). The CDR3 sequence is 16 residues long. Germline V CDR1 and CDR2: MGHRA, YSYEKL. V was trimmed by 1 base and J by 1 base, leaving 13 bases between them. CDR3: CASSQVLRGANTEAFF. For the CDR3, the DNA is TGCGCCAGCAGCCAAGTATTGAGGGGAGCGAACACTGAAGCTTTCTTT.

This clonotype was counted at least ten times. CDR3 in amino acids: CASSQWGRVGEKLFF. Here the CDR3 DNA reads TGCGCCAGCAGCCAATGGGGCAGGGTTGGTGAAAAACTGTTTTTT. The chain is built from TRBV4-3 and TRBJ1-4; TRBD1 might be the D (5 bases). V was trimmed by 2 bases and J by 7 bases, leaving 14 bases between them. The germline gives CDR1 LGHNA, CDR2 YSLEER. This CDR3 is built from 15 residues.

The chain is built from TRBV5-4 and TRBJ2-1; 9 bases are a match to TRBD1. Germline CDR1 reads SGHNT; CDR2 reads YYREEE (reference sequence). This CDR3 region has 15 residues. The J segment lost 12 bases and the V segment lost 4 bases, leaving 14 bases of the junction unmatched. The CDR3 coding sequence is TGTGCCAGCAGCCGCCGGACAGGGGACTTCGCGGGGCAGTTCTTC. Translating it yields CASSRRTGDFAGQFF. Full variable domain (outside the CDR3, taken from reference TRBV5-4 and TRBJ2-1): ETGVTQSPTHLIKTRGQQVTLRCSSQSGHNTVSWYQQALGQGPQFIFQYYREEENGRGNFPPRFSGLQFPNYSSELNVNALELDDSALYLCASSRRTGDFAGQFFGPGTRLTVL.

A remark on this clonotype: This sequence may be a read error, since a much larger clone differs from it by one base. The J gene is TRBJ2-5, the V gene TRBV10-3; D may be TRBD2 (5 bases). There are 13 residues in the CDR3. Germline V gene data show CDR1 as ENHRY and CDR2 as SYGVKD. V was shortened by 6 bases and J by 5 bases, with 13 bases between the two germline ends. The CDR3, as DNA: TGTGCCATCAGAGGCTTAGCGATGGAGACCCAGTACTTC. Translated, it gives CAIRGLAMETQYF.

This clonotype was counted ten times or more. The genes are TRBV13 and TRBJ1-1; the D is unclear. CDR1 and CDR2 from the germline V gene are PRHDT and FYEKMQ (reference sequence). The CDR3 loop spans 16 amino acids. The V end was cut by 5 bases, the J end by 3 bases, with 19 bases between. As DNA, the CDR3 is TGTGCCAGCAGCCCCATGGGCGGCCGCAAATACACTGAAGCTTTCTTT. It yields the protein CASSPMGGRKYTEAFF. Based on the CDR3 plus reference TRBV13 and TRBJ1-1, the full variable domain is AAGVIQSPRHLIKEKRETATLKCYPIPRHDTVYWYQQGPGQDPQFLISFYEKMQSDKGSIPDRFSAQQFSDYHSELNMSSLELGDSALYFCASSPMGGRKYTEAFFGQGTRLTVV.

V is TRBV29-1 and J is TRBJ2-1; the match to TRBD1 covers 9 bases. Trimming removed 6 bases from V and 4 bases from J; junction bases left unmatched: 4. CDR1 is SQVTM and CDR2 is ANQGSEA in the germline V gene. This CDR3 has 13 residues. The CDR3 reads CSVDRGVYNEQFF. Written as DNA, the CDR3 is TGCAGCGTGGACAGGGGAGTTTACAATGAGCAGTTCTTC.

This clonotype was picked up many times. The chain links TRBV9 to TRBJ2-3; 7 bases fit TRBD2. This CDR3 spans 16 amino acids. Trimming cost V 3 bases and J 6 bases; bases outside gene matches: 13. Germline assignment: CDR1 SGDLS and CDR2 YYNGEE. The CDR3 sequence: CASSGGLAADEDTQYF. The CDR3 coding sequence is TGTGCCAGCAGCGGGGGTCTAGCGGCCGACGAGGATACGCAGTATTTT.

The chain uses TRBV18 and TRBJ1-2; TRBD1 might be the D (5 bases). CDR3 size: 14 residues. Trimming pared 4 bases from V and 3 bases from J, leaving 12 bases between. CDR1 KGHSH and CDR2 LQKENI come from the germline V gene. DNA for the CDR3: TGTGCCAGCTCACAGGGGTCGGTTTACTATGGCTACACCTTC. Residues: CASSQGSVYYGYTF.

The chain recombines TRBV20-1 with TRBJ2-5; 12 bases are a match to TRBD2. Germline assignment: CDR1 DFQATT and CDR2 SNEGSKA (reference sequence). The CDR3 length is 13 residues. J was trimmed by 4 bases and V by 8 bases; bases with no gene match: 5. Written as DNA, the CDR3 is TGCAGTCTACTAGCGGGGGGTGGAGAGACCCAGTACTTC. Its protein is CSLLAGGGETQYF.

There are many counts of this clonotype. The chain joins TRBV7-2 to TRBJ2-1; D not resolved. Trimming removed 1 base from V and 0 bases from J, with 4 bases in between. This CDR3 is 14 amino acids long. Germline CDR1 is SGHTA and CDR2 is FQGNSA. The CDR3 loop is CASSLGLSYNEQFF. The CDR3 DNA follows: TGTGCCAGCAGCTTAGGGCTCTCCTACAATGAGCAGTTCTTC. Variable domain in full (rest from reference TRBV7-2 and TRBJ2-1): GAGVSQSPSNKVTEKGKDVELRCDPISGHTALYWYRQSLGQGLEFLIYFQGNSAPDKSGLPSDRFSAERTGGSVSTLTIQRTQQEDSAVYLCASSLGLSYNEQFFGPGTRLTVL.

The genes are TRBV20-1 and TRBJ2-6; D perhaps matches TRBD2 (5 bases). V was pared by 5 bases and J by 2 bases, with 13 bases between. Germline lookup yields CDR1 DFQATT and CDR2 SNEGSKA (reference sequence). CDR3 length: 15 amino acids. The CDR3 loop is CSAQETGTGANVLTF. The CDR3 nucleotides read TGCAGTGCTCAAGAGACGGGAACTGGGGCCAACGTCCTGACTTTC.

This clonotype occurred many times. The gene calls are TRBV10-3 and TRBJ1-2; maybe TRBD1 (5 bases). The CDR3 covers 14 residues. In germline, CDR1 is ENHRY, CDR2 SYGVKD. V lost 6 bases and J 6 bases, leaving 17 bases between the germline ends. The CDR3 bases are TGTGCCATCAGCACCGGGGCCTGGGGCCATGGCTACACCTTC. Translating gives CAISTGAWGHGYTF.

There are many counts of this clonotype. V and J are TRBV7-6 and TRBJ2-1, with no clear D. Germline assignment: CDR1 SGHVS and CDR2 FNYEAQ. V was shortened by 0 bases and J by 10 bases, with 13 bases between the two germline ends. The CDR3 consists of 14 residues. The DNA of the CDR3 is TGTGCCAGCAGCTTAGCGGGATCTCTTGCCGAGCAGTTCTTC. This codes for CASSLAGSLAEQFF.

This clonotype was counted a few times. CDR3 region: CASSPLDRDNQPQHF. DNA for the CDR3: TGTGCCAGCAGTCCTTTGGACAGGGACAATCAGCCCCAGCATTTT. The V and J genes are TRBV6-2 or TRBV6-3 and TRBJ1-5; 8 bases fit TRBD1. Trimming removed 5 bases from V and 3 bases from J; junction bases left unmatched: 6. The CDR3 has 15 amino acids. Germline-derived CDR1 and CDR2 are MNHEY and SVGEGT.

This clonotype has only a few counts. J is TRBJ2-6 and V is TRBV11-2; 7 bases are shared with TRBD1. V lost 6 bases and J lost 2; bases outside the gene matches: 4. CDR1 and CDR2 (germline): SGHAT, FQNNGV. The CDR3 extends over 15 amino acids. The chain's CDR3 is CASRPTGAGANVLTF. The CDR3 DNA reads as TGTGCCAGCAGGCCCACAGGGGCTGGGGCCAACGTCCTGACTTTC.

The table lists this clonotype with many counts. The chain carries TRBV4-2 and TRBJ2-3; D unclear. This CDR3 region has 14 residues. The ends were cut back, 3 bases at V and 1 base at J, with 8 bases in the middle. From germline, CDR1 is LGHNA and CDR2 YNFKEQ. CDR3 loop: CASSQAMGTDTQYF. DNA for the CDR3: TGTGCCAGCAGCCAGGCTATGGGCACAGATACGCAGTATTTT.

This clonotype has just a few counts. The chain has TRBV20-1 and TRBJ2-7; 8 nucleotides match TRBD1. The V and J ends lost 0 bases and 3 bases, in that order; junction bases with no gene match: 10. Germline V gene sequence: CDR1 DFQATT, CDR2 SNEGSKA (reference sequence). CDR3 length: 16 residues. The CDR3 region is CSARDGGQAENYEQYF. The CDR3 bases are TGCAGTGCTAGAGATGGGGGACAGGCCGAAAACTACGAGCAGTACTTC.

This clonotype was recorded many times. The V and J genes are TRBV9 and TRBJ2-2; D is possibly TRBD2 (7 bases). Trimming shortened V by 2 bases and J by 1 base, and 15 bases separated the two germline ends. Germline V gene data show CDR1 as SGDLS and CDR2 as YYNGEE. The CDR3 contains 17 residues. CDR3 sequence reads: CASSVRGGAVNTGELFF. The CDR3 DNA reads TGTGCCAGCAGCGTCAGGGGAGGGGCCGTGAACACCGGGGAGCTGTTTTTT.

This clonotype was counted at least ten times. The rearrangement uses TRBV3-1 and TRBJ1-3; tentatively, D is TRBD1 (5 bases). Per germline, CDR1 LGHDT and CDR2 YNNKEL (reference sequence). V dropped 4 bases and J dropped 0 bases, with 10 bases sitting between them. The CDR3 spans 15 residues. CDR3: CASSRAGVSGNTIYF. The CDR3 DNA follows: TGTGCCAGCAGCCGAGCGGGGGTCTCTGGAAACACCATATATTTT.

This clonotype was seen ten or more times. Here the CDR3 DNA reads TGTGCCAGTAGTATCCGGCTAGAATGGAACATTCAGTACTTC. It codes for CASSIRLEWNIQYF. V gene TRBV19 combines with J gene TRBJ2-4, with no clear D. Germline CDR1 reads LNHDA; CDR2 reads SQIVND (reference sequence). The ends were cut back, 3 bases at V and 7 bases at J, with 13 bases in the middle. CDR3 length equals 14 residues. The whole variable domain, filled in from reference TRBV19 and TRBJ2-4, reads DGGITQSPKYLFRKEGQNVTLSCEQNLNHDAMYWYRQDPGQGLRLIYYSQIVNDFQKGDIAEGYSVSREKKESFPLTVTSAQKNPTAFYLCASSIRLEWNIQYFGAGTRLSVL.

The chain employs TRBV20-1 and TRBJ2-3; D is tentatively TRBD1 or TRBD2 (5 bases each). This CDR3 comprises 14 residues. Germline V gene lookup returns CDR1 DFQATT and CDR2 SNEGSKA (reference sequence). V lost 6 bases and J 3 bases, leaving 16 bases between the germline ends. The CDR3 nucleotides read TGCAGTGCCCAGCCGGGGCCCCCGACAGATACGCAGTATTTT. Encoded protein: CSAQPGPPTDTQYF.